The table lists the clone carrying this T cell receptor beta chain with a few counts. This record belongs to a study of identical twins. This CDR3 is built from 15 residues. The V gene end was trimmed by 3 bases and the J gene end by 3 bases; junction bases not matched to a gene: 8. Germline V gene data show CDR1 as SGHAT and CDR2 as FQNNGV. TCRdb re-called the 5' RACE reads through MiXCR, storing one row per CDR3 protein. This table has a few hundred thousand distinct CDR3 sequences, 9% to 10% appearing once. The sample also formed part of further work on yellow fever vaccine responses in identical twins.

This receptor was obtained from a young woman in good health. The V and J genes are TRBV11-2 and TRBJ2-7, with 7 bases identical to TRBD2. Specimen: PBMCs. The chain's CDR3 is CASSLGVRGDYEQYF. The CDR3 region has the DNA TGTGCCAGCAGCTTGGGGGTCCGGGGGGACTACGAGCAGTACTTC.